What follows are 14 T cell receptor beta chains derived from one specimen sequenced in a study of Ad26.COV2.S vaccination and SARS-CoV-2 variants. Documented treatment: 19 received Ad26.COV2.S at low or high dose, single or two shots; roughly five received placebo; per-sample allocation not given. Day 63 after the first vaccine or placebo injection was the time point for sampling. Sequencing used immunoSEQ multiplex PCR; TCRdb keeps in-frame clones, though not all of them. This table has 350,000 to 400,000 clones, approximately 91% appearing once. The source was peripheral blood, collected in a trial of Ad26.COV2.S vaccine versus placebo. Every receptor here comes from a person aged 18-60 years who received the Ad26.COV2.S COVID-19 vaccine or a placebo.

CDR3 protein: CASSTPGQENTEAFF. The CDR3 DNA follows: TGTGCCAGCAGCACCCCGGGACAGGAGAACACTGAAGCTTTCTTT. The chain has TRBV21-1 and TRBJ1-1; the table's D call TRBD1 went unverified against the DNA. TRBV21-1 is a pseudogene. There are 15 residues in the CDR3.

This rearrangement joins TRBV9 to TRBJ2-2, with TRBD2 matching over 10 bases. Looked up from germline, CDR1 is SGDLS and CDR2 is YYNGEE. The CDR3 totals 15 residues. The V gene end was trimmed by 3 bases and the J gene end by 3 bases; junction bases not matched to a gene: 2. CDR3 amino acids: CASSGTSGHTGELFF. As DNA, the CDR3 is TGTGCCAGCAGCGGGACTAGCGGCCACACCGGGGAGCTGTTTTTT.

The CDR3: CASSERDRGPTQYF. The CDR3 DNA follows: TGTGCCAGCAGTGAAAGGGACCGCGGACCCACTCAGTACTTC. This chain links TRBV6-1 with TRBJ2-7; either TRBD1 or TRBD2 may supply D (5 bases each). This CDR3 has 14 residues. Germline lookup yields CDR1 MNHNS and CDR2 SASEGT. The V end was cut by 2 bases, the J end by 10 bases, with 18 bases between.

This clone was seen only once. V gene TRBV19 combines with J gene TRBJ1-6; D uncertain. The V end lost 11 bases, the J end lost 0 bases, and 8 bases lay between the germline ends. The CDR3 spans 13 residues. Germline lookup yields CDR1 LNHDA and CDR2 SQIVND (reference sequence). The DNA of the CDR3 is TGTGCCGGCGGCATCTCCTATAATTCACCCCTCCACTTT. This encodes CAGGISYNSPLHF.

In DNA form, the CDR3 reads TGCGCCAGCAGCTTGGTAGGGAGAGAGACCCAGTACTTC. It yields the protein CASSLVGRETQYF. This sequence joins TRBV5-1 and TRBJ2-5; tentatively, D is TRBD2 (5 bases). The V and J ends lost 0 bases and 4 bases respectively, with 7 bases between them. Germline lookup yields CDR1 SGHRS and CDR2 YFSETQ. This CDR3 is built from 13 residues.

V usage is TRBV27 and J usage is TRBJ2-7; 9 bases are a match to TRBD1. Germline V lookup: CDR1 MNHEY, CDR2 SMNVEV (reference sequence). The V and J ends lost 7 bases and 5 bases, in that order; junction bases with no gene match: 6. The CDR3 runs 13 residues. As DNA, the CDR3 is TGTGCCAGCACCAGGACAGGGGCCCACGAGCAGTACTTC. This codes for CASTRTGAHEQYF.

The rearrangement links TRBV3-1 (or the pseudogene TRBV3-2) to TRBJ2-2; 7 positions agree with TRBD2. The CDR3 runs 15 residues. Germline V gives CDR1 LGHDT, CDR2 YNNKEL (reference sequence). The V gene end was trimmed by 4 bases and the J gene end by 2 bases; junction bases not matched to a gene: 4. This CDR3 reads CASSPRLANTGELFF. The CDR3 DNA is TGTGCCAGCAGCCCCCGACTAGCTAACACCGGGGAGCTGTTTTTT.

The rearrangement links TRBV4-1 to TRBJ2-7, with D unclear. Germline assignment: CDR1 MGHRA and CDR2 YSYEKL. V lost 3 bases to trimming and J lost 3 bases, with 6 bases between them. The CDR3 has 12 amino acids. CDR3 coding DNA: TGCGCCAGCAGCCAGGATAGCTACGAGCAGTACTTC. Amino acids: CASSQDSYEQYF.

V and J are TRBV11-2 and TRBJ2-3; 7 bases match TRBD2. From germline, CDR1 is SGHAT and CDR2 FQNNGV. CDR3 size: 16 residues. J gave up 0 bases and V 3 bases, and 6 bases lay outside the gene matches. This CDR3 reads CASSFSSGGSTDTQYF. The CDR3 DNA reads as TGTGCCAGCAGCTTTTCTAGCGGAGGGAGCACAGATACGCAGTATTTT.

V is TRBV2 and J is TRBJ1-5; D gene ambiguous. This CDR3 comprises 13 residues. Germline CDR1 is SNHLY and CDR2 is FYNNEI. V lost 8 bases and J lost 2, with 10 bases in between. Written as DNA, the CDR3 is TGTGCCAGCGGCAGAGGCGGCAATCAGCCCCAGCATTTT. Amino acids: CASGRGGNQPQHF.

A single count supports this clone. The chain couples TRBV6-2 or TRBV6-3 to TRBJ1-2; D is unresolved. The germline V gene has CDR1 MNHEY and CDR2 SVGEGT. Trimming removed 0 bases from V and 8 bases from J, with 10 bases in between. There are 13 residues in the CDR3. CDR3 protein: CASSYSRSRGYTF. CDR3 nucleotide sequence: TGTGCCAGCAGTTACTCCAGATCTCGGGGCTACACCTTC.

The CDR3 here is CATSTEAGIQYF. The CDR3 DNA reads as TGTGCCACCAGTACGGAGGCGGGCATTCAGTACTTC. The chain employs TRBV24-1 and TRBJ2-4, with a possible D match to TRBD2 (5 bases). Germline V gene sequence: CDR1 KGHDR, CDR2 SFDVKD. This CDR3 has 12 amino acids. V was cut by 6 bases and J by 9 bases, with 11 bases left in between.

This clone showed up just once. The genes are TRBV20-1 and TRBJ2-3; no clear D gene. V dropped 3 bases and J dropped 6 bases, with 4 bases sitting between them. The CDR3 has 10 residues. Germline V gene data show CDR1 as DFQATT and CDR2 as SNEGSKA (reference sequence). CDR3 loop: CSARRDTQYF. The DNA for the CDR3 is TGCAGTGCTAGGAGGGATACGCAGTATTTT.

This sequence joins TRBV11-3 and TRBJ2-5; 10 nucleotides agree with TRBD2. CDR1 and CDR2 from the germline V gene are SGHNT and YENEEA. Losses at the gene ends were 5 bases for V and 5 bases for J; bases not matched to a gene: 5. This CDR3 has 14 amino acids. CDR3 in amino acids: CASSLAGVAETQYF. The CDR3 DNA reads TGTGCCAGCAGCCTAGCGGGAGTGGCGGAGACCCAGTACTTC.